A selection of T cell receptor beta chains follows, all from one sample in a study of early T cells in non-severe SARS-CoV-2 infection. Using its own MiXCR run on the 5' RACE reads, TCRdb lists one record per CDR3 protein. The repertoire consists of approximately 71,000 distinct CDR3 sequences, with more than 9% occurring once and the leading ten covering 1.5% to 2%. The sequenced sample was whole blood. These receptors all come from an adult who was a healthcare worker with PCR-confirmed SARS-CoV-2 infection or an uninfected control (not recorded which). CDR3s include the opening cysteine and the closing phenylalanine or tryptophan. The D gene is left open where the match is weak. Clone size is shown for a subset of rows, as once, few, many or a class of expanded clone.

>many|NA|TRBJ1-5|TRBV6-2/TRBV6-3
CASTPQAGNQPQHF
TGTGCCAGCACCCCGCAGGCAGGCAATCAGCCCCAGCATTTT
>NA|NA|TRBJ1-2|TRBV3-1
CASTPGPGNYGYTF
TGTGCCAGCACCCCGGGTCCGGGGAACTATGGCTACACCTTC
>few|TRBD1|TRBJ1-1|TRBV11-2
CASSLRTGGIEAFF
TGTGCCAGCAGCCTCCGGACAGGGGGAATTGAAGCTTTCTTT
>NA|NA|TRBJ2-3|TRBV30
CAWTLADTQYF
TGTGCCTGGACACTGGCAGATACGCAGTATTTT
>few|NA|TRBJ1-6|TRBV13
CASRVYNSPLHF
TGTGCCAGCAGGGTATATAATTCACCCCTCCACTTT
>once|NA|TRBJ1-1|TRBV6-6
CASSYSSLLNTEAFF
TGTGCCAGCAGTTACTCGTCCCTGTTGAACACTGAAGCTTTCTTT
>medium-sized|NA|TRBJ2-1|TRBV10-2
CASKGRQGQNNEQFF
TGCGCCAGCAAAGGCAGGCAAGGACAAAACAATGAGCAGTTCTTC
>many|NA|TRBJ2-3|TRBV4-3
CASSQEGGIDREGDTQYF
TGCGCCAGCAGCCAAGAAGGCGGGATCGACAGGGAGGGGGATACGCAGTATTTT
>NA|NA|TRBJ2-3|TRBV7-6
CASSLASGGSNTDTQYF
TGTGCCAGCAGCTTAGCCTCCGGGGGCTCGAACACAGATACGCAGTATTTT
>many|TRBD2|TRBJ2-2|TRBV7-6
CATTRTSGGVNTGELFF
TGTGCCACCACCCGGACTAGCGGGGGGGTTAACACCGGGGAGCTGTTTTTT
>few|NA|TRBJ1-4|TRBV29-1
CSVDEGTMGEKLFF
TGCAGCGTTGATGAGGGGACGATGGGTGAAAAACTGTTTTTT
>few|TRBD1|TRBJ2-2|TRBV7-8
CASIGTGRTGELFF
TGTGCCAGCATAGGGACAGGGCGCACCGGGGAGCTGTTTTTT
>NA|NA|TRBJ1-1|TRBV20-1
CSAKREVTEAFF
TGCAGTGCTAAGAGGGAGGTCACTGAAGCTTTCTTT
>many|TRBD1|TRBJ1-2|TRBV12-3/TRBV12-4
CASTQGGARSNYGYTF
TGTGCCAGCACCCAGGGGGGGGCCCGATCTAACTATGGCTACACCTTC
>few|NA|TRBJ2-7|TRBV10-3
CAIRRQPSYEQYF
TGTGCCATCAGGAGGCAGCCCTCCTACGAGCAGTACTTC
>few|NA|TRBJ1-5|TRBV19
CASSIYDQPQHF
TGTGCCAGTAGTATATACGATCAGCCCCAGCATTTT